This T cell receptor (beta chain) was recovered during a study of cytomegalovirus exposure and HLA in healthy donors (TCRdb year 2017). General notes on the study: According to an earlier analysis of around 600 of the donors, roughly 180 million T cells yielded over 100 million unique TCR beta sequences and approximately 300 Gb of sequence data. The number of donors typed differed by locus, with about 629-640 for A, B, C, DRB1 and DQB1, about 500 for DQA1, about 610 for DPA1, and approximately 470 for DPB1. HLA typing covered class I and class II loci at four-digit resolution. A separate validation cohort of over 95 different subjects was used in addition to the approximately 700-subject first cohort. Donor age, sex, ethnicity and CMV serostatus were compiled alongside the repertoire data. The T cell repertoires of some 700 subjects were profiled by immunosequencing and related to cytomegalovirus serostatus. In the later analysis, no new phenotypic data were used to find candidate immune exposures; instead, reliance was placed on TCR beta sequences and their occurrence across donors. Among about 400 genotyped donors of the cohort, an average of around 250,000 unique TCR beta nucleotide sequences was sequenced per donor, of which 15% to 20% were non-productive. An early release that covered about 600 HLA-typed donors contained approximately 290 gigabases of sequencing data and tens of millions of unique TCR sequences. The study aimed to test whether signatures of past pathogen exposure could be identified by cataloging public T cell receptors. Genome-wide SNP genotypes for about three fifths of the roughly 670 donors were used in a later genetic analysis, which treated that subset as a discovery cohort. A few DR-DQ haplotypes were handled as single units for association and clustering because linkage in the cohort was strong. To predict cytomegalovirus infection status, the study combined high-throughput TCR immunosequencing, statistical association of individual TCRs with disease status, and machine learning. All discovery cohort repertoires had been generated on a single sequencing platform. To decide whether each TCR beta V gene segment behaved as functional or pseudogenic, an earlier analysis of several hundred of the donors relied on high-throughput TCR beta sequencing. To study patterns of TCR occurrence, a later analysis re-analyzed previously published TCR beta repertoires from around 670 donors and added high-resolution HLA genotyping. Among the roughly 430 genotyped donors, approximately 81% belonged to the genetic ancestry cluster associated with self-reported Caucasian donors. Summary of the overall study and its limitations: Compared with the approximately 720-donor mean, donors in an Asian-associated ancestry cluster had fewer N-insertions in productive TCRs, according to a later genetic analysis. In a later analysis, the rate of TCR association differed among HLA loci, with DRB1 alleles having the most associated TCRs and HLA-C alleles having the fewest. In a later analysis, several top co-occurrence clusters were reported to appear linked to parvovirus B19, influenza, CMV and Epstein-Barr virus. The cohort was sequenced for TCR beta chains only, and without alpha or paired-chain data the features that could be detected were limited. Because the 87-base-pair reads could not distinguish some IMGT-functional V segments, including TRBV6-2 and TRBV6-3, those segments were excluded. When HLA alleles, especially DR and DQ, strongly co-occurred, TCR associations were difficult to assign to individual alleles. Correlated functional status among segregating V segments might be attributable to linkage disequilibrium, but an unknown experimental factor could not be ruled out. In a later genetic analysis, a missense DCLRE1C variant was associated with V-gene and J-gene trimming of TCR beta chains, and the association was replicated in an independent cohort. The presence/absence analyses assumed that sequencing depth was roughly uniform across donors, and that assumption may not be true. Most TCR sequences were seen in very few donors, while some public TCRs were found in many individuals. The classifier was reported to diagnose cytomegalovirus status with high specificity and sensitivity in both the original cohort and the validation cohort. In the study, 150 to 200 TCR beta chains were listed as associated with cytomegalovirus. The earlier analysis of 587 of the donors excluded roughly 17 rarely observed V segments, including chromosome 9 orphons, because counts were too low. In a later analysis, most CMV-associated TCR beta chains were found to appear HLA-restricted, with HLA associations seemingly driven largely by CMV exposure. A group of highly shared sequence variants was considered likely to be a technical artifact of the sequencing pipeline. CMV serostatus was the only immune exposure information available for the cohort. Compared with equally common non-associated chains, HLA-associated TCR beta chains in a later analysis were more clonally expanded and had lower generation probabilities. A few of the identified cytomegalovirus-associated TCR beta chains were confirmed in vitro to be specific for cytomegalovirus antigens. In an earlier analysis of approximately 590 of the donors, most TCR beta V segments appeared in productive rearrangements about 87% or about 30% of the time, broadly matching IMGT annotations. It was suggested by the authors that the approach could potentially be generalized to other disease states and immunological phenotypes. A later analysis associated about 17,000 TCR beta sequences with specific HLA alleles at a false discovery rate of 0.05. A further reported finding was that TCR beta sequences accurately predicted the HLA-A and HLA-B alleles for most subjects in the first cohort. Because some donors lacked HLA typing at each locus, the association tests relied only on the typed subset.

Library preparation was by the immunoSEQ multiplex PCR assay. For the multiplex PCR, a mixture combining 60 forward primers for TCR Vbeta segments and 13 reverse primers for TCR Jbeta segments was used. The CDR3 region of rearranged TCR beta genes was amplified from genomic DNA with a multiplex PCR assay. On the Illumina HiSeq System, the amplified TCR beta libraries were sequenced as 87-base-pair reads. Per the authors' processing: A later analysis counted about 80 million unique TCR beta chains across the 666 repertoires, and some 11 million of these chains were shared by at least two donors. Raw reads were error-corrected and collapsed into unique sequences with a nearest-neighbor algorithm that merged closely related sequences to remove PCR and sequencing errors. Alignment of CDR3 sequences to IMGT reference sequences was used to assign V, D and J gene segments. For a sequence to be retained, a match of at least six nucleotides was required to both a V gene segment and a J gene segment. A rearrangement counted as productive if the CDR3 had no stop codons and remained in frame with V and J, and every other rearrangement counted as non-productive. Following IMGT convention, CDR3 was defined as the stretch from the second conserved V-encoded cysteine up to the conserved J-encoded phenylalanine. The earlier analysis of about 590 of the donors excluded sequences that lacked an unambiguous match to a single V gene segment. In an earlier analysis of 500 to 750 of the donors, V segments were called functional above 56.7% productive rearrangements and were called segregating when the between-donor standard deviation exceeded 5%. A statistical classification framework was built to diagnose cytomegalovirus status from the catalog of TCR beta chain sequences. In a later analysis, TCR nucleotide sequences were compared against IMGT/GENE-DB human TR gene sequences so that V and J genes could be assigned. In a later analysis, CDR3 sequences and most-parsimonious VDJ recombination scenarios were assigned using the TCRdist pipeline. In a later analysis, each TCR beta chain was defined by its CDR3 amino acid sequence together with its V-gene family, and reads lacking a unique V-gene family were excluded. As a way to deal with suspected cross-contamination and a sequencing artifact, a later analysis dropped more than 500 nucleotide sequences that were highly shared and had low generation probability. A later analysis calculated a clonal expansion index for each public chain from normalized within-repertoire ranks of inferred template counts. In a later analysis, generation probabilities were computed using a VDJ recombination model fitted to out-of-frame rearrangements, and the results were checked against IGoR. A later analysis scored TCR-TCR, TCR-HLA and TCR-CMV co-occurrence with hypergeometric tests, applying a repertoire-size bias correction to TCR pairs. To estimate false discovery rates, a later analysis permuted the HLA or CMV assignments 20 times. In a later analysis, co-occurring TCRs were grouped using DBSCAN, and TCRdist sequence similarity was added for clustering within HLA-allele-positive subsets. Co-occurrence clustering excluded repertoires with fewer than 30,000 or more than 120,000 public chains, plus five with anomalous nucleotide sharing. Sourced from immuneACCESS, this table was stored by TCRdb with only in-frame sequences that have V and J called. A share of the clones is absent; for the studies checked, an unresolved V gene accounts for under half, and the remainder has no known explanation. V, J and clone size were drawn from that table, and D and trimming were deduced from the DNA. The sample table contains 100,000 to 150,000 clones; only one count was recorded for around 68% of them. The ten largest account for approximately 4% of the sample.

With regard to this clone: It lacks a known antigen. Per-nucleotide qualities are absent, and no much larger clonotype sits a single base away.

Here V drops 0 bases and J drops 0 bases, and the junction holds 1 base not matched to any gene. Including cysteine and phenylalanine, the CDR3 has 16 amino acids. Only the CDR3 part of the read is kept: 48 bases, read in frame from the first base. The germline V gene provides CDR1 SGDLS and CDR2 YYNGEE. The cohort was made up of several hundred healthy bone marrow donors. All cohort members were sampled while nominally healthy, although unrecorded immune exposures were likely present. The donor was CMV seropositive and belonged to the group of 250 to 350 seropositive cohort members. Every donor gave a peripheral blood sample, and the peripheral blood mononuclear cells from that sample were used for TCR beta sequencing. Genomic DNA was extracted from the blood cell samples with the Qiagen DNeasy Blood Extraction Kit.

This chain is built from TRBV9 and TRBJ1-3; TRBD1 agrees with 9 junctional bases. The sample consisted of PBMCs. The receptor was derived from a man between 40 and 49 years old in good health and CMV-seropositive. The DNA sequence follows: TGTGCCAGCAGCGTAGTGGGACAGGGCTCTGGAAACACCATATATTTT. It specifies CASSVVGQGSGNTIYF. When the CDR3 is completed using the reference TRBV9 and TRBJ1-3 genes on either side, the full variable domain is DSGVTQTPKHLITATGQRVTLRCSPRSGDLSVYWYQQSLDQGLQFLIQYYNGEERAKGNILERFSAQQFPDLHSELNLSSLELGDSALYFCASSVVGQGSGNTIYFGEGSWLTVV.